The T cell receptor beta chain under discussion was sequenced for a study of blood T cell repertoires in COVID-19. Across the whole study: The United States, Italy and Spain supplied acute and convalescent COVID-19 samples. The analysed material was cDNA or gDNA that came from T cells, B-cell-depleted T cells, or PBMCs.

This CDR3 has 11 residues. With 2 bases removed from V and 8 bases from J, the gap between germline ends came to 7 bases. The germline V gene encodes CDR1 SGHNT and CDR2 YYREEE (reference sequence). As processed by the authors: Amplification of reference gene primers was used by the study to estimate nucleated cell counts. Assay used: immunoSEQ multiplex PCR; TCRdb lists only in-frame clones, some missing. V and J calls plus clone size are reproduced from that table; the DNA served to infer D and trimming. Of roughly 700,000 clones in the sample, 90% were seen once. This TCR was sampled from a woman younger than 35 with acute or convalescent COVID-19. Sequencing was performed on peripheral blood. The V gene is TRBV5-4, the J gene TRBJ1-2; D gene ambiguous. As DNA, the CDR3 is TGTGCCAGCAGCTTCCAAGAGGGCTACACCTTC. Protein sequence: CASSFQEGYTF.